This T cell receptor beta chain comes out of a study of blood T cell repertoires in COVID-19. Germline CDR1 reads MNHEY; CDR2 reads SVGAGI. CDR3 length: 13 residues. Germline trimming cut 6 bases from V and 8 bases from J; bases unmatched to any gene: 4. Clinical history reported by participants formed the basis on which cohorts were assigned. Authors' methods: Reference gene primers were amplified, and this amplification served to estimate nucleated cell counts. Method: immunoSEQ multiplex PCR; TCRdb's copy keeps in-frame clones and lacks some. V, J and clone size are taken as reported in that table, and D and trimming were inferred from the DNA itself. The data show approximately 340,000 clones, about 89% seen once.

The sequencing input was PBMCs or T cells enriched from blood (not recorded which). The origin of this receptor is a middle-aged woman who had been exposed to COVID-19. The chain combines TRBV6-5 with TRBJ2-1; 10 nucleotides match TRBD1. The CDR3 nucleotides read TGTGCCAGCAGGAGGACAGGGGGAGATGAGCAGTTCTTC. Translated, it gives CASRRTGGDEQFF.